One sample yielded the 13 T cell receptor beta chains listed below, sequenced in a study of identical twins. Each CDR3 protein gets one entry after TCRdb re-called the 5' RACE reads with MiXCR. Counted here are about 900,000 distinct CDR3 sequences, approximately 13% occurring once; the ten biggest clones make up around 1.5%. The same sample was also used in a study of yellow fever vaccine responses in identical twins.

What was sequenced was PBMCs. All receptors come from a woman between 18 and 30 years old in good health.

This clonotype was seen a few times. This CDR3 reads CASSKGQGLGEQYF. CDR3 sequence (DNA): TGTGCCAGTAGTAAAGGACAGGGGTTGGGCGAGCAGTACTTC. The rearrangement joins TRBV19 to TRBJ2-7; 9 bases are shared with TRBD1. This CDR3 is 14 amino acids long. Germline lookup yields CDR1 LNHDA and CDR2 SQIVND (reference sequence). Trimming took 4 bases from V and 6 from J; bases not matched to a gene: 7.

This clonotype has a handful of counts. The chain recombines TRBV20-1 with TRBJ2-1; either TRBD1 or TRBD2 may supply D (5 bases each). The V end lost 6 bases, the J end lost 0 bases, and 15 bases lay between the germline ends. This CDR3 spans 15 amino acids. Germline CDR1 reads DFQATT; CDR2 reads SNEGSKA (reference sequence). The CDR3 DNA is TGCAGTGCACCAGACTGGGGGAGCTCCTACAATGAGCAGTTCTTC. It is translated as CSAPDWGSSYNEQFF.

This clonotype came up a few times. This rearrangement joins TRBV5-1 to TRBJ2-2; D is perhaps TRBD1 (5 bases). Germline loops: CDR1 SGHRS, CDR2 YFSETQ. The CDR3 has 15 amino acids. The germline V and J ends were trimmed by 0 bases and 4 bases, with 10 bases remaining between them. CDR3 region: CASSLDDSSTGELFF. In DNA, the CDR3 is TGCGCCAGCAGCTTGGATGACAGCTCCACCGGGGAGCTGTTTTTT.

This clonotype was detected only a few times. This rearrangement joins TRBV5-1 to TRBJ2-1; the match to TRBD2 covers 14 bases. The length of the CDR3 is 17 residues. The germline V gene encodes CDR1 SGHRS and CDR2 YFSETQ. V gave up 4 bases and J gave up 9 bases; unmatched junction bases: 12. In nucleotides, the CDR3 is TGCGCCAGCAGCCCGAACTCCGGGACTAGCGGGAGTATTGAGCAGTTCTTC. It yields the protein CASSPNSGTSGSIEQFF.

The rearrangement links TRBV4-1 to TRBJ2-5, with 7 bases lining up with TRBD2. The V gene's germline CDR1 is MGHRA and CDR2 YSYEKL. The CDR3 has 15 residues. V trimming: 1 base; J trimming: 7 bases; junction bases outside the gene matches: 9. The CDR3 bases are TGCGCCAGCAGCCAAGTTGCGGGGGTCGATTGGACCCAGTACTTC. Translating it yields CASSQVAGVDWTQYF.

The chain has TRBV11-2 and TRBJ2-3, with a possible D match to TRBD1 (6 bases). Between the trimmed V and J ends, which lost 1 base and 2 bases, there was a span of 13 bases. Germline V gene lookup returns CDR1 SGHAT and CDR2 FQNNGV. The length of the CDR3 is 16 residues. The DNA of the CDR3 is TGTGCCAGCAGCTTAGGGGCAGGGGCGGTCACAGATACGCAGTATTTT. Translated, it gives CASSLGAGAVTDTQYF.

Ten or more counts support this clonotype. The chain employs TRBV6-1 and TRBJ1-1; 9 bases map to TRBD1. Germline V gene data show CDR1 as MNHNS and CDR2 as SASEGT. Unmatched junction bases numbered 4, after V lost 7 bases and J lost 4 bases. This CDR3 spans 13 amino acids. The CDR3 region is CASTRTGATEAFF. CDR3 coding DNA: TGTGCCAGCACCCGGACAGGGGCCACTGAAGCTTTCTTT.

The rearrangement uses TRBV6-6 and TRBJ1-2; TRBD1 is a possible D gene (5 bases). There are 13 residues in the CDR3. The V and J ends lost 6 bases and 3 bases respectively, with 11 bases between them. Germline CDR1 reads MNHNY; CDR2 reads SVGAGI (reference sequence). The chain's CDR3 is CASSYAGDYGYTF. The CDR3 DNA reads TGTGCCAGCAGCTACGCGGGGGACTATGGCTACACCTTC.

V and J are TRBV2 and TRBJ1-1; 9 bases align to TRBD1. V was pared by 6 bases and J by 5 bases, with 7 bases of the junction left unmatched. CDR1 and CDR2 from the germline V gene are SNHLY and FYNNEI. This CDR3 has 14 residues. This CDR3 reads CASRLDRGETEAFF. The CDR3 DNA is TGTGCCAGCAGGTTGGACAGGGGAGAGACTGAAGCTTTCTTT.

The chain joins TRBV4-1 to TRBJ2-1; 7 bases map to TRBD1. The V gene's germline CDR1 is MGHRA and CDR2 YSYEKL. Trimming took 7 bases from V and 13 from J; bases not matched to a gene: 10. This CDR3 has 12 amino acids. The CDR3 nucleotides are TGCGCCAGCACCGACCTTGGACAGGATCAGTTCTTC. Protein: CASTDLGQDQFF.

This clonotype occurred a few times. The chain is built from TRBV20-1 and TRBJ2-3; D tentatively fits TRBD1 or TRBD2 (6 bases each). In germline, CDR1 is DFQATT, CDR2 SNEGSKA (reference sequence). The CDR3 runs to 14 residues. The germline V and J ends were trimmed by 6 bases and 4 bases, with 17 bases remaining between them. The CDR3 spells CSAPGPRGPDTQYF. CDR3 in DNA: TGCAGTGCCCCGGGACCCCGGGGGCCAGATACGCAGTATTTT.

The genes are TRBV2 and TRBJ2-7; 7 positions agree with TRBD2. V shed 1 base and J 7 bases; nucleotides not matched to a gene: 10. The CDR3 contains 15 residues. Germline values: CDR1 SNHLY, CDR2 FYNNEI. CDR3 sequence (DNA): TGTGCCAGCAGTGAAGAAGCGGGATTCCGCGGGGAGCAGTACTTC. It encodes CASSEEAGFRGEQYF. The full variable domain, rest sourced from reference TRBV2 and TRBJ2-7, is EPEVTQTPSHQVTQMGQEVILRCVPISNHLYFYWYRQILGQKVEFLVSFYNNEISEKSEIFDDQFSVERPDGSNFTLKIRSTKLEDSAMYFCASSEEAGFRGEQYFGPGTRLTVT.

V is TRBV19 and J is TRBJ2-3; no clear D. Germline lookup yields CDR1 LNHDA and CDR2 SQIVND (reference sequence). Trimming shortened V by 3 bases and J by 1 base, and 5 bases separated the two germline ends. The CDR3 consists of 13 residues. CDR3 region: CASSILGTDTQYF. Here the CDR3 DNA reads TGTGCCAGTAGTATTCTGGGCACAGATACGCAGTATTTT. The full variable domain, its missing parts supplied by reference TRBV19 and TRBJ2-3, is DGGITQSPKYLFRKEGQNVTLSCEQNLNHDAMYWYRQDPGQGLRLIYYSQIVNDFQKGDIAEGYSVSREKKESFPLTVTSAQKNPTAFYLCASSILGTDTQYFGPGTRLTVL.